The T cell receptor beta chain described here comes from a study of regulatory T cells in long-lasting Graves disease. Germline values: CDR1 LNHDA, CDR2 SQIVND (reference sequence). The CDR3 loop spans 14 amino acids. V dropped 2 bases and J dropped 6 bases, with 10 bases sitting between them. The TCR beta library used iRepertoire HTBI primers with Arm-PCR amplification of CDR3. One entry per CDR3 protein, called by TCRdb with MiXCR from the multiplex PCR reads. In the table there are hundreds of thousands of distinct CDR3 sequences, about a fifth of which are singletons. The time point: persistent/refractory GD, antithyroid drugs over 5 years with positive TRAb. Scientists built the TCR library using RNA that was extracted from PBMCs.

The TCR sequence derives from a female donor with Graves disease. The chain links TRBV19 to TRBJ2-2; the D is unclear. The material sequenced was peripheral blood mononuclear cells (PBMCs), taken when the disease was refractory, from a patient treated with antithyroid drugs. The CDR3 DNA reads as TGTGCCAGTAGTATACTGGAAAGGTCCGGGGAGCTGTTTTTT. It encodes CASSILERSGELFF.